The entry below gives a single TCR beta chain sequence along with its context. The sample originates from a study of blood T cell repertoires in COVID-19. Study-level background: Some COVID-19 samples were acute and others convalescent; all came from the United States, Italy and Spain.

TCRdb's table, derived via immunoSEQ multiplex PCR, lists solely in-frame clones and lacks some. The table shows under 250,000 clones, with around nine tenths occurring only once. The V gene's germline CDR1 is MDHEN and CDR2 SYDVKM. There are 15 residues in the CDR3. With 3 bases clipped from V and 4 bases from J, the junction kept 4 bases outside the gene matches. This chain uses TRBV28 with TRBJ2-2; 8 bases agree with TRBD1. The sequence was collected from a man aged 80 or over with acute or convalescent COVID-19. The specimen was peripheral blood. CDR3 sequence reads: CASSFRGQVTGELFF. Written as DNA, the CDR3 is TGTGCCAGCAGTTTTCGGGGACAGGTCACCGGGGAGCTGTTTTTT.